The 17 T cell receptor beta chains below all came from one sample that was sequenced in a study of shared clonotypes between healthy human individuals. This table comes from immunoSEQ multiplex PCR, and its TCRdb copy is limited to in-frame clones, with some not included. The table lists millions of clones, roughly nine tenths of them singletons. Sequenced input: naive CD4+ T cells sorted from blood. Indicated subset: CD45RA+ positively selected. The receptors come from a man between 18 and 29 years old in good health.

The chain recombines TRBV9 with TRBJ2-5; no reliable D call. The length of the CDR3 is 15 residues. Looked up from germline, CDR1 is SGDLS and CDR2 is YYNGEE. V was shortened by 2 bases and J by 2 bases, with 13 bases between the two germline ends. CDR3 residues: CASSVGDIKQETQYF. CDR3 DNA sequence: TGTGCCAGCAGCGTCGGAGACATAAAGCAAGAGACCCAGTACTTC. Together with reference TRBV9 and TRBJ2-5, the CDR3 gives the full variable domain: DSGVTQTPKHLITATGQRVTLRCSPRSGDLSVYWYQQSLDQGLQFLIQYYNGEERAKGNILERFSAQQFPDLHSELNLSSLELGDSALYFCASSVGDIKQETQYFGPGTRLLVL.

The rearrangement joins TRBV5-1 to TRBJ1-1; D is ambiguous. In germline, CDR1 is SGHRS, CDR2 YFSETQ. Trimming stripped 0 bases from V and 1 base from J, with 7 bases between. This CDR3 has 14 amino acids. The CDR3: CASSLDTWNTEAFF. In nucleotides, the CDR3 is TGCGCCAGCAGCTTGGACACCTGGAACACTGAAGCTTTCTTT.

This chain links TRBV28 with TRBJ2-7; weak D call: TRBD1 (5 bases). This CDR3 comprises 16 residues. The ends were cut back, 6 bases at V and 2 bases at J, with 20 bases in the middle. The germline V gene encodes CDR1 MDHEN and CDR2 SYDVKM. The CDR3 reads CASSPVGMTVTYEQYF. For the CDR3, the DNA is TGTGCCAGCAGCCCCGTGGGGATGACAGTTACCTACGAGCAGTACTTC.

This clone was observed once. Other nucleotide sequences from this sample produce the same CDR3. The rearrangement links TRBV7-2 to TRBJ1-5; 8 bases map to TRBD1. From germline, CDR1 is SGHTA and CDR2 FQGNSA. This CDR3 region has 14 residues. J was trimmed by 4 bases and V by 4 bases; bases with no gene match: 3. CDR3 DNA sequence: TGTGCCAGCAGCTCCCGACAGGGGAATCAGCCCCAGCATTTT. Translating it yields CASSSRQGNQPQHF.

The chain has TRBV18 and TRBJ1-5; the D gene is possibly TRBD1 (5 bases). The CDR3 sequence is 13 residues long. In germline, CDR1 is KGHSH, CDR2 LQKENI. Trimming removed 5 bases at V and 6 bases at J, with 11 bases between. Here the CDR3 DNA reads TGTGCCAGCTCAGCTGCTCAGGGTCAGCCCCAGCATTTT. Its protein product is CASSAAQGQPQHF. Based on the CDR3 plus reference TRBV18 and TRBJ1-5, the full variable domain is NAGVMQNPRHLVRRRGQEARLRCSPMKGHSHVYWYRQLPEEGLKFMVYLQKENIIDESGMPKERFSAEFPKEGPSILRIQQVVRGDSAAYFCASSAAQGQPQHFGDGTRLSIL.

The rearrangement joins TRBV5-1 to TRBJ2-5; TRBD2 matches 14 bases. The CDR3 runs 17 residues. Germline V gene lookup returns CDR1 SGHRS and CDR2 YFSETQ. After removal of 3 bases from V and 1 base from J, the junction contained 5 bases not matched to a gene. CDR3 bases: TGCGCCAGCAGCTGGGGACTAGCGGGGGACGCCCAAGAGACCCAGTACTTC. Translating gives CASSWGLAGDAQETQYF.

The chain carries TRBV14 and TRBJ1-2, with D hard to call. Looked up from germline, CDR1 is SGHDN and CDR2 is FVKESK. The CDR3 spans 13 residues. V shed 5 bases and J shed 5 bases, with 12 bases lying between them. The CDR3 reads CASSASLGYGYTF. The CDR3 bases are TGTGCCAGCAGCGCATCTTTGGGATATGGCTACACCTTC.

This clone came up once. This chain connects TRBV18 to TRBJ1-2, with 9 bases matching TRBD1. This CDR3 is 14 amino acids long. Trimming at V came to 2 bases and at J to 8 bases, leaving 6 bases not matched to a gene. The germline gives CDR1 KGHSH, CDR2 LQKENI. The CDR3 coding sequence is TGTGCCAGCTCACCATTAGGACAGGGGCCCGGCTACACCTTC. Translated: CASSPLGQGPGYTF.

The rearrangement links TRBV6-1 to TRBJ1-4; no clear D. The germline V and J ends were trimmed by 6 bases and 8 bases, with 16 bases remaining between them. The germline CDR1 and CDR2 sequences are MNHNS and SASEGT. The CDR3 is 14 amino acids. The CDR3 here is CASRPEDFGEKLFF. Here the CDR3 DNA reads TGTGCCAGCAGACCGGAGGATTTTGGGGAAAAACTGTTTTTT.

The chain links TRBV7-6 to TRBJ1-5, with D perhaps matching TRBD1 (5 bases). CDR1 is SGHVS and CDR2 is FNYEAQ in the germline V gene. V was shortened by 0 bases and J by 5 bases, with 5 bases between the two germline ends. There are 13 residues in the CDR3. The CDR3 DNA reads TGTGCCAGCAGCTTAGCGGGGGATCAGCCCCAGCATTTT. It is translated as CASSLAGDQPQHF.

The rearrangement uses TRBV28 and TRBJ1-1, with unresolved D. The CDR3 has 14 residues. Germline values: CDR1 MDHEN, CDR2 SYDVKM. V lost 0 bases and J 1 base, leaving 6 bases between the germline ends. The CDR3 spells CASSLWVPNTEAFF. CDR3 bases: TGTGCCAGCAGTTTATGGGTACCGAACACTGAAGCTTTCTTT.

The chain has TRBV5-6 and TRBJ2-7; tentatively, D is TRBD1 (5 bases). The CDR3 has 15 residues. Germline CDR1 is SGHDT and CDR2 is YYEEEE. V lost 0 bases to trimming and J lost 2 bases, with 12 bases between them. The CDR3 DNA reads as TGTGCCAGCAGCTTGGAAGGCTGGGGCACCTACGAGCAGTACTTC. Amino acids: CASSLEGWGTYEQYF.

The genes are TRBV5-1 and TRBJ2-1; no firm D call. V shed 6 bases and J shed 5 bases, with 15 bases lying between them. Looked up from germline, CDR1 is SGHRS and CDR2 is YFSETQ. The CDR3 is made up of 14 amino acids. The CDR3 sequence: CASTSLTENNEQFF. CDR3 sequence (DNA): TGCGCCAGCACCTCACTTACAGAAAACAATGAGCAGTTCTTC.

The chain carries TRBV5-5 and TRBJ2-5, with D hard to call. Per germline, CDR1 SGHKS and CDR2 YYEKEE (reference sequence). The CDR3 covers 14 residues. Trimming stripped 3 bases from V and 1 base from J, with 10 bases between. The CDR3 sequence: CASSSVGGQETQYF. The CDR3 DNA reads TGTGCCAGCAGCTCCGTTGGTGGCCAAGAGACCCAGTACTTC. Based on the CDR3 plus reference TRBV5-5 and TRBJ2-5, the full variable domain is DAGVTQSPTHLIKTRGQQVTLRCSPISGHKSVSWYQQVLGQGPQFIFQYYEKEERGRGNFPDRFSARQFPNYSSELNVNALLLGDSALYLCASSSVGGQETQYFGPGTRLLVL.

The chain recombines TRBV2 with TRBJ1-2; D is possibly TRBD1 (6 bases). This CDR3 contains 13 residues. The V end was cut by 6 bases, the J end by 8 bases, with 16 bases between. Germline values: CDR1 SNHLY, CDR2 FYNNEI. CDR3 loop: CASSQGGGRGYTF. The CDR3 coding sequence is TGTGCCAGCAGCCAAGGAGGGGGACGCGGCTACACCTTC. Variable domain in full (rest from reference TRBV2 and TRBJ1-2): EPEVTQTPSHQVTQMGQEVILRCVPISNHLYFYWYRQILGQKVEFLVSFYNNEISEKSEIFDDQFSVERPDGSNFTLKIRSTKLEDSAMYFCASSQGGGRGYTFGSGTRLTVV.

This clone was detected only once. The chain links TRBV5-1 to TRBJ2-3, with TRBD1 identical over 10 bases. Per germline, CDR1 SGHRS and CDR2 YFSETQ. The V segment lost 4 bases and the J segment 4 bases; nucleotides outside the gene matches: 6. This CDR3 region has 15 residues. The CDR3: CASSQGQGIADTQYF. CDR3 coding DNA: TGCGCCAGCAGCCAGGGACAGGGGATAGCAGATACGCAGTATTTT. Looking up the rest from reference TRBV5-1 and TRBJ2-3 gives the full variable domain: KAGVTQTPRYLIKTRGQQVTLSCSPISGHRSVSWYQQTPGQGLQFLFEYFSETQRNKGNFPGRFSGRQFSNSRSEMNVSTLELGDSALYLCASSQGQGIADTQYFGPGTRLTVL.

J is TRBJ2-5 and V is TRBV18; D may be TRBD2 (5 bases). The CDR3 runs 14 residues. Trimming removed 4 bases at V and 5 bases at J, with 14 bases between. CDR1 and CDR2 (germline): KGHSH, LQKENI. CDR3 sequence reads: CASSLGEGQETQYF. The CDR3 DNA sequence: TGTGCCAGCTCACTAGGCGAGGGTCAGGAGACCCAGTACTTC.